Presented here are 17 T cell receptor beta chains from one specimen sequenced in a study of blood T cell repertoires in COVID-19 (dated by TCRdb to about 2020). Receptor amplification or capture employed the immunoSEQ multiplex PCR assay. In TCRdb, the immuneACCESS table is reduced to in-frame sequences with V and J assigned. These tables do not hold every clone; where another copy was compared, an unresolved V gene accounts for under half, and the others remain unexplained. The sample profile shows roughly 120,000 clones; 75% to 95% of them were found once. Of the sample, 1.8% is held by the ten largest clones. Sequenced input: peripheral blood. Receptors originate from a human donor with active COVID-19. The donor label of this sample is uncertain.

The chain couples TRBV5-6 to TRBJ2-3, with 8 nucleotides matching TRBD1. In germline, CDR1 is SGHDT, CDR2 YYEEEE. V lost 3 bases, J lost 0 bases, and 6 bases stayed unmatched. The CDR3 loop spans 16 amino acids. CDR3 nucleotides: TGTGCCAGCAGCTGGAGGACAGGGTTTAGCACAGATACGCAGTATTTT. Encoded protein: CASSWRTGFSTDTQYF.

This chain uses TRBV11-2 with TRBJ1-6; possible D gene TRBD1, 6 bases. Germline-derived CDR1 and CDR2 are SGHAT and FQNNGV. This CDR3 is built from 18 residues. V was trimmed by 1 base and J by 4 bases, leaving 17 bases between them. In DNA, the CDR3 is TGTGCCAGCAGCTTAGGACTTGGGGGCCTCCGTTATAATTCACCCCTCCACTTT. Amino acids: CASSLGLGGLRYNSPLHF.

The chain links TRBV28 to TRBJ2-4; the D gene is possibly TRBD2 (6 bases). Trimming stripped 8 bases from V and 8 bases from J, with 16 bases between. The CDR3 totals 13 residues. The germline V gene has CDR1 MDHEN and CDR2 SYDVKM. Here the CDR3 DNA reads TGTGCCAGCGGGGGGTATCTCGGTTACATTCAGTACTTC. Amino acids: CASGGYLGYIQYF.

This clone came up once. The J gene is TRBJ1-3, the V gene TRBV2; 9 nucleotides agree with TRBD1. V was clipped by 6 bases and J by 4 bases; unmatched bases: 1. The CDR3 length is 13 residues. Germline V lookup: CDR1 SNHLY, CDR2 FYNNEI. The CDR3, as DNA: TGTGCCAGCAGGGACAGGGGCGGAAACACCATATATTTT. Encoded protein: CASRDRGGNTIYF.

V and J are TRBV3-1 (or the pseudogene TRBV3-2) and TRBJ2-5; D possibly corresponds to TRBD2 (6 bases). This CDR3 has 17 residues. CDR1 and CDR2 from the germline V gene are LGHDT and YNNKEL (reference sequence). Trimming pared 4 bases from V and 5 bases from J, leaving 23 bases between. The CDR3: CASSLAWGDDLAETQYF. The CDR3 DNA reads TGTGCCAGCAGCCTAGCGTGGGGGGATGATTTGGCGGAGACCCAGTACTTC.

The chain is built from TRBV5-4 and TRBJ2-1; 11 positions agree with TRBD1. J was trimmed by 10 bases and V by 4 bases; bases with no gene match: 13. Germline values: CDR1 SGHNT, CDR2 YYREEE (reference sequence). The CDR3 loop spans 16 amino acids. The CDR3 protein is CASSKRTGGVGGEQFF. CDR3 in DNA: TGTGCCAGCAGCAAAAGGACAGGGGGCGTGGGGGGAGAGCAGTTCTTC.

The chain combines TRBV14 with TRBJ2-6; TRBD1 matches at 12 bases. The CDR3 contains 18 residues. J was trimmed by 4 bases and V by 6 bases; bases with no gene match: 10. From germline, CDR1 is SGHDN and CDR2 FVKESK. DNA of the CDR3: TGTGCCAGCAGACTCACCGGGACAGGGGGCGCCGGGGCCAACGTCCTGACTTTC. Its translation: CASRLTGTGGAGANVLTF.

The chain joins TRBV11-3 to TRBJ2-3; perhaps TRBD1 as D (6 bases). CDR1 is SGHNT, CDR2 YENEEA, per germline. The CDR3 length is 15 residues. Trimming shortened V by 5 bases and J by 8 bases, and 20 bases separated the two germline ends. The CDR3 DNA sequence: TGTGCCAGCAGCCGGGACAAACTGGCCGGTGGTACGCAGTATTTT. Amino acid sequence: CASSRDKLAGGTQYF.

This clone was detected a few times. The chain combines TRBV7-8 with TRBJ1-1; the D gene is possibly TRBD1 (6 bases). This CDR3 spans 15 amino acids. The V and J ends lost 1 base and 7 bases respectively, with 16 bases between them. The germline CDR1 and CDR2 sequences are SGHVS and FQNEAQ. DNA of the CDR3: TGTGCCAGCAGCTTAGGTTCCTGGACAGCGGATGAAGCTTTCTTT. Its protein is CASSLGSWTADEAFF.

The chain uses TRBV7-9 and TRBJ2-7, with 8 bases matching TRBD2. V shed 7 bases and J 3 bases; nucleotides not matched to a gene: 11. The CDR3 runs 15 residues. Per the germline V gene, CDR1 is SEHNR and CDR2 is FQNEAQ (reference sequence). CDR3 DNA: TGTGCCAGCACCGCAGACAGCGGGGGCTACTACGAGCAGTACTTC. This translates into CASTADSGGYYEQYF.

This rearrangement joins TRBV7-6 to TRBJ1-1; no reliable D call. The germline V gene has CDR1 SGHVS and CDR2 FNYEAQ. The CDR3 is made up of 13 amino acids. V lost 6 bases, J lost 3 bases, and 11 bases lay in between. The CDR3 reads CASSKAAHTEAFF. In DNA form, the CDR3 reads TGTGCCAGCAGTAAAGCTGCTCACACTGAAGCTTTCTTT.

The chain is built from TRBV6-5 and TRBJ2-1; no clear D gene. This CDR3 spans 14 amino acids. Germline V lookup: CDR1 MNHEY, CDR2 SVGAGI. Between the trimmed V and J ends, which lost 0 bases and 6 bases, there was a span of 9 bases. DNA of the CDR3: TGTGCCAGCAGTTACTCGACACAAACCAATGAGCAGTTCTTC. Translated, it gives CASSYSTQTNEQFF.

The chain couples TRBV7-6 to TRBJ1-2; D is unresolved. The CDR3 sequence is 16 residues long. Germline CDR1 is SGHVS and CDR2 is FNYEAQ. Trimming took 1 base from V and 3 from J, leaving 15 bases between them. The CDR3 here is CASSLGASQQDYGYTF. The CDR3 region has the DNA TGTGCCAGCAGCTTAGGGGCCTCCCAGCAAGACTATGGCTACACCTTC. Looking up the rest from reference TRBV7-6 and TRBJ1-2 gives the full variable domain: GAGVSQSPRYKVTKRGQDVALRCDPISGHVSLYWYRQALGQGPEFLTYFNYEAQQDKSGLPNDRFSAERPEGSISTLTIQRTEQRDSAMYRCASSLGASQQDYGYTFGSGTRLTVV.

The chain joins TRBV2 to TRBJ2-1, with 7 bases that match TRBD2. CDR3 length: 13 residues. V lost 7 bases, J lost 6 bases, and 6 bases stayed unmatched. Germline V gives CDR1 SNHLY, CDR2 FYNNEI. This CDR3 is CASKRQRGNEQFF. The CDR3 region has the DNA TGTGCCAGCAAGAGACAGCGGGGCAATGAGCAGTTCTTC.

This chain connects TRBV7-9 to TRBJ2-7; D may be TRBD1 (6 bases). V gave up 2 bases and J gave up 3 bases, with 8 bases separating them. CDR1 SEHNR and CDR2 FQNEAQ come from the germline V gene (reference sequence). The CDR3 runs to 13 residues. The CDR3 bases are TGTGCCAGCAGCTTACCAGGGGTCTACGAGCAGTACTTC. It encodes CASSLPGVYEQYF.

V and J are TRBV19 and TRBJ2-6; D is ambiguous. From germline, CDR1 is LNHDA and CDR2 SQIVND (reference sequence). This CDR3 comprises 14 residues. V was clipped by 3 bases and J by 1 base, with 4 bases between them. The CDR3 is CASSMQSGANVLTF. CDR3 nucleotides: TGTGCCAGTAGTATGCAGTCTGGGGCCAACGTCCTGACTTTC.

The chain uses TRBV28 and TRBJ1-6; D is unclear. The germline V gene has CDR1 MDHEN and CDR2 SYDVKM. The CDR3 extends over 16 amino acids. The V and J ends lost 3 bases and 5 bases respectively, with 14 bases between them. The CDR3 bases are TGTGCCAGCAGTTTTACCTCCCCGGGTAATAATTCACCCCTCCACTTT. The encoded protein is CASSFTSPGNNSPLHF.